These 6 T cell receptor beta chains share one sample of origin, sequenced in a study of T cell responses to AZD1222 COVID-19 vaccine. Profiling relied on immunoSEQ multiplex PCR, and the TCRdb table lists in-frame clones only, not all of them. The repertoire holds some 110,000 clones, about 86% seen once, with about 10% in the top ten. This material consisted of peripheral blood, taken on day 0 of AZD1222 vaccination. The source is an adult in good health.

This chain links TRBV4-2 with TRBJ1-1; D is unresolved. The germline gives CDR1 LGHNA, CDR2 YNFKEQ. V lost 1 base and J lost 6, with 12 bases in between. The CDR3 is made up of 14 amino acids. The DNA for the CDR3 is TGTGCCAGCAGCCAAGGTCTACCTATCGCTGAAGCTTTCTTT. Protein: CASSQGLPIAEAFF.

The V and J genes are TRBV19 and TRBJ1-1; 11 nucleotides line up with TRBD1. Germline-derived CDR1 and CDR2 are LNHDA and SQIVND (reference sequence). The CDR3 totals 18 residues. Trimming cost V 4 bases and J 3 bases; bases outside gene matches: 13. The CDR3 DNA sequence: TGTGCCAGTAGTACCCAATGGGACAGGGGGATTCGAGACACTGAAGCTTTCTTT. The encoded protein is CASSTQWDRGIRDTEAFF.

This chain links TRBV7-6 with TRBJ2-2, with TRBD2 as a possible D gene (5 bases). The CDR3 runs to 15 residues. V dropped 5 bases and J dropped 1 base, with 11 bases sitting between them. Germline CDR1 is SGHVS and CDR2 is FNYEAQ. The CDR3 loop is CASSGERRNTGELFF. The CDR3 nucleotides are TGTGCCAGCAGCGGGGAGCGGAGGAACACCGGGGAGCTGTTTTTT.

The genes are TRBV7-2 and TRBJ1-1, with D possibly being TRBD1 (5 bases). The CDR3 totals 14 residues. From germline, CDR1 is SGHTA and CDR2 FQGNSA. The V end lost 3 bases, the J end lost 1 base, and 9 bases lay between the germline ends. CDR3 region: CASSLIQGNTEAFF. CDR3 DNA: TGTGCCAGCAGCTTGATCCAGGGGAACACTGAAGCTTTCTTT. The variable domain in full, completed from reference TRBV7-2 and TRBJ1-1, reads GAGVSQSPSNKVTEKGKDVELRCDPISGHTALYWYRQSLGQGLEFLIYFQGNSAPDKSGLPSDRFSAERTGGSVSTLTIQRTQQEDSAVYLCASSLIQGNTEAFFGQGTRLTVV.

This chain uses TRBV28 with TRBJ2-7; maybe TRBD1 (5 bases). Trimming shortened V by 8 bases and J by 6 bases, and 17 bases separated the two germline ends. The CDR3 sequence is 13 residues long. Germline V gene sequence: CDR1 MDHEN, CDR2 SYDVKM. CDR3 sequence reads: CASLGLDGFEQYF. The CDR3 DNA follows: TGTGCCAGCCTGGGGCTGGACGGATTCGAGCAGTACTTC.

V is TRBV2 and J is TRBJ1-1; TRBD1 agrees at 7 bases. This CDR3 spans 14 amino acids. Germline lookup yields CDR1 SNHLY and CDR2 FYNNEI. The junction had 2 bases not matched to a gene; V was cut back by 1 base and J by 3 bases. The CDR3 DNA follows: TGTGCCAGCAGTGAAGGACAGGGATACACTGAAGCTTTCTTT. Translated, it gives CASSEGQGYTEAFF. Using reference TRBV2 and TRBJ1-1 for the parts outside the CDR3, the full variable domain is EPEVTQTPSHQVTQMGQEVILRCVPISNHLYFYWYRQILGQKVEFLVSFYNNEISEKSEIFDDQFSVERPDGSNFTLKIRSTKLEDSAMYFCASSEGQGYTEAFFGQGTRLTVV.